The 27 T cell receptor beta chains presented below share a single source sample, sequenced in a study of T cells after yellow fever vaccination. MiXCR was run by TCRdb on the 5' RACE reads, yielding one entry per CDR3 protein. The sample shows under 150,000 distinct CDR3 sequences, around 7.7% of them seen only once. Here the sequenced sample was CD4+ T cells sorted from PBMCs, taken 5 days after the yellow fever booster vaccination. The receptors here all came from a man under 40 who received the YFV17D yellow fever vaccine.

This clonotype appeared many times. This chain connects TRBV11-2 to TRBJ2-7; 8 bases are shared with TRBD1. This CDR3 has 15 amino acids. V lost 1 base to trimming and J lost 6 bases; unmatched junction nucleotides: 8. The germline V gene has CDR1 SGHAT and CDR2 FQNNGV. The CDR3 DNA sequence: TGTGCCAGCAGCTTAGCAGGGGGCGAGGAAGGCGAGCAGTACTTC. Protein: CASSLAGGEEGEQYF.

This clonotype was picked up many times. The V call is TRBV5-1, the J call TRBJ1-1, with D hard to call. The germline V gene encodes CDR1 SGHRS and CDR2 YFSETQ. Trimming removed 6 bases from V and 0 bases from J, with 9 bases in between. CDR3 size: 13 residues. The CDR3 region is CASTRDLNTEAFF. The CDR3, as DNA: TGCGCCAGCACACGGGATTTGAACACTGAAGCTTTCTTT.

This clonotype came up a few times. The rearrangement joins TRBV5-4 to TRBJ1-6; D possibly corresponds to TRBD1 (5 bases). V lost 2 bases to trimming and J lost 7 bases, with 10 bases between them. CDR1 SGHNT and CDR2 YYREEE come from the germline V gene (reference sequence). This CDR3 is 14 amino acids long. This CDR3 is CASSLRGRNSPLHF. DNA of the CDR3: TGTGCCAGCAGCTTAAGGGGCCGGAATTCACCCCTCCACTTT.

The chain couples TRBV20-1 to TRBJ2-5, with TRBD1 matching over 7 bases. Looked up from germline, CDR1 is DFQATT and CDR2 is SNEGSKA (reference sequence). J lost 5 bases, V lost 4 bases, and 13 bases had no gene match. The CDR3 runs 15 residues. The CDR3 coding sequence is TGCAGTGCTACCGGAGTGAGGGGGCTGGGGGAGACCCAGTACTTC. Translated, it gives CSATGVRGLGETQYF.

This clonotype was picked up many times. The V and J genes are TRBV19 and TRBJ2-1; no clear D. CDR3 length: 12 amino acids. The ends were cut back, 6 bases at V and 6 bases at J, with 9 bases in the middle. Germline V gene data show CDR1 as LNHDA and CDR2 as SQIVND (reference sequence). The CDR3 DNA reads as TGTGCCAGTAGCGTCGTAAGCAATGAGCAGTTCTTC. Translated: CASSVVSNEQFF.

In its sample, this clonotype was seen a few times. The CDR3 DNA follows: TGTGCCACCAGTGCTCATGGGGACTACAATGAGCAGTTCTTC. Translated: CATSAHGDYNEQFF. The chain has TRBV24-1 and TRBJ2-1; D not certain. Germline CDR1 and CDR2: KGHDR and SFDVKD. There are 14 residues in the CDR3. Trimming took off 5 bases at V and 3 bases at J, with 10 bases between the two ends.

As regards this clonotype: A much larger clone lies one base from this, so it may be a read error. The chain recombines TRBV15 with TRBJ1-5, with unresolved D. Germline values: CDR1 LNHNV, CDR2 YYDKDF (reference sequence). The CDR3 loop spans 15 amino acids. Here the CDR3 DNA reads TGTGCCACCAGCAGAGACACGTATAGCACTCAGCCCCAGCATTTT. Amino acid sequence: CATSRDTYSTQPQHF.

The rearrangement joins TRBV7-2 to TRBJ2-3; maybe TRBD2 (6 bases). The CDR3 runs to 15 residues. In germline, CDR1 is SGHTA, CDR2 FQGNSA. Deletions cut 0 bases from V and 5 bases from J, with 12 bases between. CDR3 sequence reads: CTSSLAGGPEDTQYF. DNA of the CDR3: TGTACCAGCAGCTTAGCGGGAGGTCCGGAAGATACGCAGTATTTT.

In nucleotides, the CDR3 is TGCGCCAGCAGCCAGGAGACAGGGGGAATCGGGGAGCTGTTTTTT. This gives the protein CASSQETGGIGELFF. The chain uses TRBV4-3 and TRBJ2-2; 9 positions match TRBD1. Germline assignment: CDR1 LGHNA and CDR2 YSLEER. V trimming: 3 bases; J trimming: 7 bases; junction bases outside the gene matches: 6. This CDR3 region has 15 residues.

This clonotype showed up many times. The rearrangement links TRBV10-3 to TRBJ2-7; perhaps TRBD1 as D (6 bases). This CDR3 comprises 13 residues. Trimming stripped 10 bases from V and 1 base from J, with 14 bases between. Germline V CDR1 and CDR2: ENHRY, SYGVKD. This chain's CDR3 is CATHRDNSYEQYF. The CDR3 coding sequence is TGTGCCACACATCGGGACAATTCCTACGAGCAGTACTTC.

In its sample, this clonotype was seen many times. This chain uses TRBV6-5 with TRBJ2-3; D possibly corresponds to TRBD1 (6 bases). V dropped 7 bases and J dropped 3 bases, with 17 bases sitting between them. The CDR3 runs to 15 residues. Germline assignment: CDR1 MNHEY and CDR2 SVGAGI. The DNA for the CDR3 is TGTGCCAGCACCCACGGAGAAGGGGGAACAGATACGCAGTATTTT. Encoded protein: CASTHGEGGTDTQYF.

This clonotype showed up just a few times. J is TRBJ2-1 and V is TRBV6-1; no clear D. Trimming shortened V by 6 bases and J by 4 bases, and 10 bases separated the two germline ends. The V gene's germline CDR1 is MNHNS and CDR2 SASEGT. The CDR3 has 13 residues. CDR3 sequence: CASRKDLYNEQFF. The CDR3 DNA is TGTGCCAGCAGGAAAGACTTGTACAATGAGCAGTTCTTC.

This chain uses TRBV3-1 with TRBJ1-3, with D unclear. The CDR3 length is 16 residues. CDR1 and CDR2 (germline): LGHDT, YNNKEL (reference sequence). Deletions cut 2 bases from V and 0 bases from J, with 11 bases between. DNA of the CDR3: TGTGCCAGCAGCCAACCCCTCCTCGGCTCTGGAAACACCATATATTTT. This encodes CASSQPLLGSGNTIYF.

The chain carries TRBV2 and TRBJ2-3; D uncertain. Trimming stripped 6 bases from V and 4 bases from J, with 11 bases between. This CDR3 is 13 amino acids long. The germline CDR1 and CDR2 sequences are SNHLY and FYNNEI. Here the CDR3 reads CASRGPAADTQYF. DNA of the CDR3: TGTGCCAGCAGGGGTCCGGCCGCAGATACGCAGTATTTT.

This clonotype was seen ten or more times. The chain recombines TRBV5-1 with TRBJ2-5; 8 bases agree with TRBD2. This CDR3 has 14 amino acids. Germline V gives CDR1 SGHRS, CDR2 YFSETQ. Germline trimming cut 4 bases from V and 1 base from J; bases unmatched to any gene: 3. CDR3 region: CASSRGGGQETQYF. For the CDR3, the DNA is TGCGCCAGCAGCCGGGGGGGAGGCCAAGAGACCCAGTACTTC.

As for this clonotype: It may be a read error: a sequence one base away is much more abundant. This chain links TRBV20-1 with TRBJ2-7; possible D gene TRBD2, 6 bases. CDR1 and CDR2 from the germline V gene are DFQATT and SNEGSKA (reference sequence). This CDR3 comprises 14 residues. The CDR3 bases are TGCAGTGCTAGAGTGGAGGGTCCGGCCTCCGAGCTGTACTTC. This sequence encodes CSARVEGPASELYF.

This clonotype has at least ten counts. This chain connects TRBV5-1 to TRBJ2-7; TRBD2 agrees at 9 bases. CDR1 and CDR2 (germline): SGHRS, YFSETQ. V lost 0 bases, J lost 4 bases, and 5 bases stayed unmatched. The CDR3 spans 15 residues. DNA of the CDR3: TGCGCCAGCAGCTTGGTAGTAGCGGGAGCTTACGAGCAGTACTTC. Its translation: CASSLVVAGAYEQYF.

This clonotype was seen many times. This chain connects TRBV6-2 or TRBV6-3 to TRBJ2-2; TRBD2 is a possible D gene (5 bases). Germline V lookup: CDR1 MNHEY, CDR2 SVGEGT. The CDR3 is made up of 16 amino acids. The V end was cut by 0 bases, the J end by 5 bases, with 13 bases between. The CDR3 protein is CASSYSDGVPTGELFF. The CDR3 DNA reads TGTGCCAGCAGTTACTCGGACGGGGTCCCTACCGGGGAGCTGTTTTTT.

This clonotype turned up a few times. The V and J genes are TRBV6-1 and TRBJ2-2; perhaps TRBD2 as D (6 bases). Trimming removed 7 bases at V and 4 bases at J, with 16 bases between. Germline CDR1 MNHNS, CDR2 SASEGT. This CDR3 comprises 15 residues. CDR3 residues: CASNRGIASTGELFF. In nucleotides, the CDR3 is TGTGCCAGCAACCGGGGGATTGCTAGCACCGGGGAGCTGTTTTTT.

The CDR3 loop is CASSLFGSSGNTGELFF. The DNA for the CDR3 is TGTGCCAGCAGCTTGTTTGGATCTAGCGGAAACACCGGGGAGCTGTTTTTT. The chain has TRBV5-6 and TRBJ2-2; TRBD2 agrees at 7 bases. Trimming took 1 base from V and 2 from J; bases not matched to a gene: 8. CDR3 length: 17 amino acids. Germline CDR1 SGHDT, CDR2 YYEEEE.

This clonotype has a single count. This clone may be a read error of a much larger clone one base away. V gene TRBV19 combines with J gene TRBJ1-2, with D possibly being TRBD1 (5 bases). CDR1 LNHDA and CDR2 SQIVND come from the germline V gene (reference sequence). The CDR3 loop spans 14 amino acids. V lost 4 bases, J lost 6 bases, and 15 bases lay in between. Written as DNA, the CDR3 is TGTGCCAGTAGTACTTCCGACAGAGTAAATGGCTACACCTTC. This translates into CASSTSDRVNGYTF.

Turning to this clonotype: A much bigger clone sits one base away, suggesting this may be a read error. CDR3 sequence reads: CAISASGDRVIGNTIYF. CDR3 in DNA: TGTGCCATCAGCGCTTCGGGGGACAGGGTAATAGGAAACACCATATATTTT. This chain links TRBV9 with TRBJ1-3; TRBD1 aligns across 9 bases. In germline, CDR1 is SGDLS, CDR2 YYNGEE. This CDR3 comprises 17 residues.

In its sample, this clonotype was seen many times. The V call is TRBV19, the J call TRBJ1-1; no definite D call. The CDR3 extends over 11 amino acids. The germline CDR1 and CDR2 sequences are LNHDA and SQIVND (reference sequence). The V end lost 8 bases, the J end lost 4 bases, and 8 bases lay between the germline ends. CDR3 nucleotides: TGTGCCAGTGGTGGTTTCACTGAAGCTTTCTTT. Translated, it gives CASGGFTEAFF.

This clonotype was recorded at least ten times. The chain recombines TRBV5-6 with TRBJ2-1; no clear D gene. Germline lookup yields CDR1 SGHDT and CDR2 YYEEEE. V lost 4 bases and J 4 bases, leaving 15 bases between the germline ends. CDR3 length equals 15 residues. The CDR3 bases are TGTGCCAGCAGCGTCTTACGTACTCTGTACAATGAGCAGTTCTTC. Encoded protein: CASSVLRTLYNEQFF.

Remarks on this clonotype: Given a much more abundant clone one base away, this may be a read error. The chain couples TRBV20-1 to TRBJ2-1; weak D call: TRBD1 (6 bases). There are 15 residues in the CDR3. CDR1 is DFQATT, CDR2 SNEGSKA, per germline (reference sequence). The CDR3 sequence is CCARDLQGIRNEQFF. CDR3 bases: TGCTGTGCTAGAGACCTACAGGGTATCAGGAATGAGCAGTTCTTC.

This clonotype has at least ten counts. The rearrangement joins TRBV20-1 to TRBJ2-1; 9 bases match TRBD2. There are 14 residues in the CDR3. V lost 5 bases and J lost 10; bases outside the gene matches: 12. CDR1 and CDR2 (germline): DFQATT, SNEGSKA (reference sequence). CDR3 region: CSASGTSQGGEQFF. The CDR3 DNA follows: TGCAGTGCTTCCGGGACTAGCCAAGGGGGGGAGCAGTTCTTC.

This clonotype was counted many times. J is TRBJ2-5 and V is TRBV20-1; TRBD1 matches 8 bases. The V gene's germline CDR1 is DFQATT and CDR2 SNEGSKA (reference sequence). Germline trimming cut 5 bases from V and 3 bases from J; bases unmatched to any gene: 5. The CDR3 length is 13 residues. The CDR3 here is CSALQTGEETQYF. The CDR3, as DNA: TGCAGTGCTCTCCAGACAGGGGAAGAGACCCAGTACTTC.